These T cell receptor beta chains were read from a single sample in a study of blood T cell repertoires in COVID-19. Sequencing used immunoSEQ multiplex PCR; TCRdb keeps in-frame clones, though not all of them. This table holds about 250,000 clones, 85% found once. The sequenced sample was peripheral blood. The receptors stem from a woman in her sixties or seventies with active or convalescent COVID-19. Both conserved end residues are part of each CDR3. The D gene is left open where the match is weak. Size is stated for part of the rows, as once, few or many counts, or as a class when the clone is expanded.

TRBJ2-2,10,NA,TRBV19,NA,CWAHTGELFF,TGTTGGGCCCACACCGGGGAGCTGTTTTTT
TRBJ2-7,15,TRBD2,TRBV18,NA,CASSPGLAGVYEQYF,TGTGCCAGCTCACCAGGCCTAGCGGGAGTGTACGAGCAGTACTTC
TRBJ1-2,13,NA,TRBV5-4,few,CASSAFSGYGYTF,TGTGCCAGCAGCGCGTTCTCGGGGTATGGCTACACCTTC
TRBJ1-2,16,TRBD1,TRBV5-6,NA,CASSKYRDRADYGYTF,TGTGCCAGCAGCAAATACCGGGACAGGGCTGACTATGGCTACACCTTC
TRBJ2-2,16,TRBD1,TRBV5-1,NA,CASSLMGQTNTGELFF,TGCGCCAGCAGCTTGATGGGACAGACGAACACCGGGGAGCTGTTTTTT
TRBJ1-2,16,TRBD1,TRBV6-1,NA,CASSAGQGDHGGGYTF,TGTGCCAGCAGTGCAGGACAGGGGGACCATGGAGGGGGCTACACCTTC
TRBJ2-5,16,TRBD2,TRBV30,NA,CAWSVGPSGRGETQYF,TGTGCCTGGAGTGTAGGCCCTAGCGGGAGGGGAGAGACCCAGTACTTC
TRBJ1-2,14,TRBD1,TRBV19,NA,CASSSWGQVWDYTF,TGTGCCAGTAGTAGTTGGGGACAGGTATGGGACTACACCTTC
TRBJ1-2,12,TRBD1,TRBV11-3,NA,CASSWGQSGYTF,TGTGCCAGCAGCTGGGGACAGAGTGGCTACACCTTC
TRBJ1-3,16,NA,TRBV4-1,NA,CASSHGIGSSGNTIYF,TGCGCCAGCAGCCACGGAATAGGGAGCTCTGGAAACACCATATATTTT
TRBJ1-2,14,TRBD1,TRBV30,NA,CACDDTGQFYGYTF,TGTGCCTGTGATGACACGGGACAGTTCTATGGCTACACCTTC
TRBJ1-1,14,TRBD1,TRBV18,NA,CASSRQGARTEAFF,TGTGCCAGCTCACGACAGGGGGCGCGAACTGAAGCTTTCTTT
TRBJ2-1,16,TRBD2,TRBV7-2,NA,CASSTLRGASYNEQFF,TGTGCCAGCAGCACCTTGCGGGGGGCCTCCTACAATGAGCAGTTCTTC
TRBJ2-7,13,TRBD1,TRBV5-5,NA,CASRGQADGEQYF,TGTGCCAGCAGGGGACAGGCGGATGGGGAGCAGTACTTC
TRBJ2-7,16,TRBD2,TRBV5-6,NA,CASSPGGLAGAYEQYF,TGTGCCAGCAGCCCCGGGGGGCTAGCGGGAGCCTACGAGCAGTACTTC
TRBJ1-5,16,TRBD1,TRBV18,NA,CASSASVGQGSQPQHF,TGTGCCAGCTCGGCCTCAGTGGGACAGGGATCTCAGCCCCAGCATTTT
TRBJ2-1,13,NA,TRBV4-1,NA,CASSQWGGRRQFF,TGCGCCAGCAGCCAATGGGGGGGGCGGCGGCAGTTCTTC
TRBJ1-4,17,TRBD1,TRBV4-2,NA,CASSQLLRTGRNEKLFF,TGTGCCAGCAGCCAACTTCTCCGGACAGGGCGCAATGAAAAACTGTTTTTT
TRBJ2-3,20,TRBD2,TRBV14,NA,CASSQDRVRLAYPSTDTQYF,TGTGCCAGCAGCCAAGATCGAGTTAGACTAGCCTACCCTAGCACAGATACGCAGTATTTT
TRBJ2-3,18,NA,TRBV10-3,NA,CAISESGPGRSMADTQYF,TGTGCCATCAGTGAGTCGGGGCCAGGCCGATCAATGGCAGATACGCAGTATTTT
TRBJ2-5,14,NA,TRBV7-9,NA,CASSLGRGQETQYF,TGTGCCAGCAGCTTAGGTAGGGGCCAAGAGACCCAGTACTTC
TRBJ2-2,12,NA,TRBV27,NA,CASSSRAGELFF,TGTGCCAGCAGTTCCCGCGCCGGGGAGCTGTTTTTT
TRBJ2-5,14,NA,TRBV11-2,NA,CASSQKLLVGTQYF,TGTGCCAGCAGCCAAAAGCTCCTAGTTGGGACCCAGTACTTC
TRBJ2-3,14,NA,TRBV18,NA,CASSPDRNTDTQYF,TGTGCCAGCTCACCTGACAGGAACACAGATACGCAGTATTTT
TRBJ2-7,15,TRBD2,TRBV5-1,NA,CASSLALASGNEQYF,TGCGCCAGCAGCTTGGCTCTAGCTAGCGGTAACGAGCAGTACTTC
TRBJ2-2,16,TRBD1,TRBV5-6,NA,CASSYRTGVFTGELFF,TGTGCCAGCAGCTACAGGACAGGGGTTTTCACCGGGGAGCTGTTTTTT
TRBJ1-2,13,TRBD1,TRBV11-3,NA,CASSRTGVYGYTF,TGTGCCAGCAGCAGGACAGGGGTATATGGCTACACCTTC
TRBJ1-5,15,NA,TRBV19,NA,CASSITGERNQPQHF,TGTGCCAGTAGTATTACCGGGGAGCGCAATCAGCCCCAGCATTTT
TRBJ1-1,15,TRBD1,TRBV2,NA,CASRRRTGGDTEAFF,TGTGCCAGCAGGCGTAGGACAGGGGGCGACACTGAAGCTTTCTTT
TRBJ2-3,15,TRBD1,TRBV10-3,NA,CAISEQGGSTDTQYF,TGTGCCATCAGTGAACAGGGGGGAAGCACAGATACGCAGTATTTT
TRBJ2-1,15,NA,TRBV5-1,NA,CASSPRGTSYNEQFF,TGCGCCAGCAGCCCAAGGGGTACCTCCTACAATGAGCAGTTCTTC
TRBJ2-3,17,TRBD2,TRBV15,NA,CATSRDMLAGATDTQYF,TGTGCCACCAGCAGAGATATGCTAGCGGGAGCCACAGATACGCAGTATTTT
TRBJ1-5,20,TRBD1,TRBV6-2/TRBV6-3,NA,CASSYSFRGQGAYSNQPQHF,TGTGCCAGCAGTTACTCGTTTAGAGGACAGGGGGCTTATAGCAATCAGCCCCAGCATTTT
TRBJ2-1,13,NA,TRBV6-2/TRBV6-3,NA,CASSTDSFNEQFF,TGTGCCAGCAGTACCGACTCGTTCAATGAGCAGTTCTTC
TRBJ2-7,15,NA,TRBV6-5,NA,CASSYYLAAMDEQYF,TGTGCCAGCAGTTATTATCTAGCCGCGATGGACGAGCAGTACTTC
TRBJ1-5,13,NA,TRBV6-5,NA,CATALGPNQPQHF,TGTGCCACCGCACTAGGACCCAATCAGCCCCAGCATTTT
TRBJ2-7,13,NA,TRBV5-1,NA,CASSLDTNYEQYF,TGCGCCAGCAGCTTGGACACCAACTACGAGCAGTACTTC
TRBJ1-5,14,NA,TRBV6-2/TRBV6-3,NA,CASSYGSPNQPQHF,TGTGCCAGCAGTTACGGCAGTCCCAATCAGCCCCAGCATTTT
TRBJ1-1,14,TRBD1,TRBV7-8,NA,CASTLDRASFGAFF,TGTGCCAGCACCTTGGACAGGGCTAGTTTTGGAGCTTTCTTT
TRBJ2-5,14,TRBD2,TRBV19,NA,CASSPAGVGETQYF,TGTGCCAGTAGTCCAGCGGGGGTCGGGGAGACCCAGTACTTC
TRBJ2-1,14,TRBD1,TRBV19,NA,CASSTGTGRYEQFF,TGTGCCAGTAGTACCGGGACAGGGCGTTATGAGCAGTTCTTC
TRBJ2-1,18,NA,TRBV10-3,NA,CAISHHRLGTDTYNEQFF,TGTGCCATCAGCCACCACCGGCTTGGGACTGACACCTACAATGAGCAGTTCTTC
TRBJ2-2,17,TRBD1,TRBV28,once,CASSRSSDRGPGGELFF,TGTGCCAGCAGCCGGTCCTCCGACAGGGGGCCCGGCGGGGAGCTGTTTTTT
TRBJ2-1,15,NA,TRBV14,NA,CASSQGQGGYNEQFF,TGTGCCAGCAGCCAAGGGCAGGGGGGCTACAATGAGCAGTTCTTC
TRBJ1-4,13,TRBD1,TRBV6-6,NA,CASRGRGPEKLFF,TGTGCCAGCAGAGGCAGGGGGCCTGAAAAACTGTTTTTT
TRBJ2-1,13,NA,TRBV18,NA,CASSPQARDEQFF,TGTGCCAGCTCACCCCAGGCCCGCGATGAGCAGTTCTTC